This T cell receptor beta chain was sequenced during a study of blood T cells in healthy people across ages. Study findings and constraints: Age showed a roughly linear inverse relationship with TCR beta diversity per million T cells.

The CDR3 covers 16 residues. The V and J ends lost 0 bases and 8 bases, in that order; junction bases with no gene match: 13. The V gene's germline CDR1 is LGHDT and CDR2 YNNKEL (reference sequence). There are many counts of this clonotype. As yet, its antigen is unknown. It was with a sample-barcoded 5' primer and a J-beta primer mix that a second PCR of roughly 6 to 12 cycles was run. A single record per CDR3 protein comes from TCRdb applying MiXCR to the 5' RACE reads. The data contain fewer than 750,000 distinct CDR3 sequences, about 50% of them singletons. The sequence was obtained from a woman of 80 years or more in good health. This chain links TRBV3-1 with TRBJ2-7; the match to TRBD2 covers 7 bases. Sequenced material: blood. In DNA, the CDR3 is TGTGCCAGCAGCCAAGAGGGCGGGGGAGCGGGAAGAAAGCAGTACTTC. It is translated as CASSQEGGGAGRKQYF.